This T cell receptor (beta chain) was sequenced for a study of blood T cell repertoires in COVID-19. The overall study: From T cells, B-cell-depleted T cells, or PBMCs came the material, which was cDNA or gDNA.

In the authors' workflow: Amplification of reference gene primers was used by the study to estimate nucleated cell counts. TCRdb's copy holds only in-frame clones and misses some; the assay was immunoSEQ multiplex PCR. The V and J calls and the clone size are those of that table, but D and trimming were determined from the DNA. Of under 300,000 clones detected, roughly nine tenths appear once; the ten largest clones hold more than 10%. During active infection, Seattle patients enrolled and were then monitored through disease. Germline V gene lookup returns CDR1 MGHRA and CDR2 YSYEKL. Losses at the gene ends were 2 bases for V and 7 bases for J; bases not matched to a gene: 5. The CDR3 covers 15 residues.

The source material was peripheral blood. The TCR was taken from a woman aged 30 to 39 with COVID-19, enrolled during active disease. The V call is TRBV4-1, the J call TRBJ2-1, with TRBD1 matching 10 bases. DNA of the CDR3: TGCGCCAGCAGCCAAAGGGGACAGGGGAGGAATGAGCAGTTCTTC. Protein sequence: CASSQRGQGRNEQFF.